The TCR beta chain under discussion was sequenced for a study of blood T cells in healthy people across ages. Study overall: Template switching picked up about one barcoded beta molecule for each two T cells. General study results and limits: PBMC samples, being unsorted, prevented any conclusive comparison of naive and antigen-experienced cells.

This CDR3 spans 12 amino acids. V shed 6 bases and J shed 8 bases, with 16 bases lying between them. CDR1 is SQVTM, CDR2 ANQGSEA, per germline. Together with a sample-barcoded 5' primer, a J-beta primer mix was included in a second PCR lasting about 6 to 12 cycles. Via MiXCR, TCRdb re-called the 5' RACE reads, giving one row per CDR3 protein. This table has some 1.8 million distinct CDR3 sequences, around 42% appearing once. For this clonotype: Antigen: not known.

The chain couples TRBV29-1 to TRBJ1-1; the D gene is possibly TRBD1 (6 bases). The clonotype comes from a human donor in good health. The sequencing sample was made of blood. This CDR3 is CSVGRGATEAFF. The CDR3, as DNA: TGCAGCGTCGGACGGGGGGCCACGGAAGCTTTCTTT.